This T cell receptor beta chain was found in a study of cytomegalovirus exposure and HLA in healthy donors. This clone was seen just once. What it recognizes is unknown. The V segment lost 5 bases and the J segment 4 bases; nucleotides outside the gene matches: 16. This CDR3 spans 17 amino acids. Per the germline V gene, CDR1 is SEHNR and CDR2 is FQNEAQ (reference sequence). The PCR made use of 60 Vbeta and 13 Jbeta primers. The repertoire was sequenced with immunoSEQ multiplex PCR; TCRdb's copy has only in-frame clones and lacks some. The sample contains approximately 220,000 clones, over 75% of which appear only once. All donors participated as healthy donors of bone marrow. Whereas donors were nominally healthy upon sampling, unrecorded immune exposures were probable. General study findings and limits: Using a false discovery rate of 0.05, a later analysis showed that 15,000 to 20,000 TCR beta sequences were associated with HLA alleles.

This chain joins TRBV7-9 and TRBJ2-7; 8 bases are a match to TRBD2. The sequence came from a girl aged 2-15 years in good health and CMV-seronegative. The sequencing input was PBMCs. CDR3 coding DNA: TGTGCCAGCAGCAAAGTAGTGACTAGCGAACTAGGTTACGAGCAGTACTTC. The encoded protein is CASSKVVTSELGYEQYF.